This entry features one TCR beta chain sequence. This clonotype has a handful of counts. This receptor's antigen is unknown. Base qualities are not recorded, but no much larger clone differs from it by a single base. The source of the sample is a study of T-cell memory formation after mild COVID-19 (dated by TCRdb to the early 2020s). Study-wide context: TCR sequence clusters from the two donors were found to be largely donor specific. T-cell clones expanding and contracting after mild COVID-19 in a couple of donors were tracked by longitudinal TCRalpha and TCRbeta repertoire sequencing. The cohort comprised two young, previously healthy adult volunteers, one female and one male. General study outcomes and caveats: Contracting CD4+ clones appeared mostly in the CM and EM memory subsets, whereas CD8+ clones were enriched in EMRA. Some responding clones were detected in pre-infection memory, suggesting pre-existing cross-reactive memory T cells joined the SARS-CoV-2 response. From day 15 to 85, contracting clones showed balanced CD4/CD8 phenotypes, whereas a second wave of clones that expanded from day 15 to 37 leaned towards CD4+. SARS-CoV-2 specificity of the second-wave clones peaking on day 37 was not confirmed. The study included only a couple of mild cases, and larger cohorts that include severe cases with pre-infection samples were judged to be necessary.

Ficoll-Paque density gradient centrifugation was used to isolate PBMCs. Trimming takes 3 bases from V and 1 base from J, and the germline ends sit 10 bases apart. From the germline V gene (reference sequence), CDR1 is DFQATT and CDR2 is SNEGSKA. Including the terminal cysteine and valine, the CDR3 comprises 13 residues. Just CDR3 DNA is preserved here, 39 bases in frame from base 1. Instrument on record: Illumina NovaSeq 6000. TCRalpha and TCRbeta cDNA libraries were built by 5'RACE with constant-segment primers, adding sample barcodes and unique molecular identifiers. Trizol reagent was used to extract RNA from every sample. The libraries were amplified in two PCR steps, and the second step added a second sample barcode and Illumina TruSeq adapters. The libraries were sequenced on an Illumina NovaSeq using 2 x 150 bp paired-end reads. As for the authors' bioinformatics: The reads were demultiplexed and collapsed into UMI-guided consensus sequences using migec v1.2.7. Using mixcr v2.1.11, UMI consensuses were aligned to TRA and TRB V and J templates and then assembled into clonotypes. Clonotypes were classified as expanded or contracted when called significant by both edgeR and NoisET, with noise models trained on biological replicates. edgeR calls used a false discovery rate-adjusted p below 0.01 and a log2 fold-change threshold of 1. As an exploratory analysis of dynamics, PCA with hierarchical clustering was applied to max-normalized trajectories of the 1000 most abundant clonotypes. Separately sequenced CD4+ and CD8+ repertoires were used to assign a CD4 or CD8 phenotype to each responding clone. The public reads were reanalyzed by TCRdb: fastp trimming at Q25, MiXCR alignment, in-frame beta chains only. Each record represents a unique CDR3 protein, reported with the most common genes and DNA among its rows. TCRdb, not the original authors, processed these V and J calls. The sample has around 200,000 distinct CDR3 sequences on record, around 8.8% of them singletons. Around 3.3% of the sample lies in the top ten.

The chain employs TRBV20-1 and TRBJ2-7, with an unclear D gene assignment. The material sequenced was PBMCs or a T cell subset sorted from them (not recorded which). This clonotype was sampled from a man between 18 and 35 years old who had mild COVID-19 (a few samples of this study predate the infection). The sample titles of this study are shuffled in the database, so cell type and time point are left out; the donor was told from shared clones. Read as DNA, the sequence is TGCAGTGCTAGCCCACAAGGATCCTACGAGCAGTACGTC. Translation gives CSASPQGSYEQYV.